This passage covers 16 T cell receptor beta chains from one sample sequenced in a study of T-cell reconstitution after alpha-beta-depleted transplantation in children (dated by TCRdb to about 2016). This specimen's treatment or condition label, interpreted: allogeneic hematopoietic cell transplantation with graft depleted of TCRalphabeta T cells and CD19 B cells. Library generation was performed with PCR. The sequencing machine was an Illumina HiSeq 2500. To normalize quantification of the TCRbeta repertoire, the TCR libraries were built with molecular barcoding that relied on unique molecular identifiers. TCRdb itself trimmed the public reads at Q25 with fastp, ran MiXCR and retained productive beta chains. Rows are unified per CDR3 protein, each entry keeping the most common DNA and genes. The sample table contains around 72,000 distinct CDR3 sequences; only one count was recorded for 4.9% of them. The ten largest make up approximately 17% of the sample.

The sample consisted of PBMCs, mostly from graft donor cells, taken 180 days after TCRalphabeta/CD19-depleted stem cell transplant. The origin of the receptors is a boy younger than two who had a stem cell transplant for acute myeloid leukemia, so the T cells may come from the graft donor.

The chain recombines TRBV19 with TRBJ2-7; the D gene could be TRBD1 or TRBD2 (6 bases each). Germline V gene sequence: CDR1 LNHDA, CDR2 SQIVND (reference sequence). Trimming removed 1 base from V and 2 bases from J, with 12 bases in between. CDR3 size: 15 residues. DNA of the CDR3: TGTGCCAGTAGTATAGGGGGGGCCCGTACCTACGAGCAGTACTTC. Translation: CASSIGGARTYEQYF. Together with reference TRBV19 and TRBJ2-7, the CDR3 gives the full variable domain: DGGITQSPKYLFRKEGQNVTLSCEQNLNHDAMYWYRQDPGQGLRLIYYSQIVNDFQKGDIAEGYSVSREKKESFPLTVTSAQKNPTAFYLCASSIGGARTYEQYFGPGTRLTVT.

This clonotype was counted many times. The rearrangement links TRBV12-3 or TRBV12-4 to TRBJ1-1; 9 positions agree with TRBD1. V lost 2 bases to trimming and J lost 10 bases; unmatched junction nucleotides: 8. This CDR3 contains 14 residues. In nucleotides, the CDR3 is TGTGCCAGCAGTTTATCGGGACAGGGTCGGGTAGCTTTCTTT. The encoded protein is CASSLSGQGRVAFF.

This clonotype has a count of ten or more. The chain links TRBV5-6 to TRBJ2-2; D is unclear. CDR1 is SGHDT, CDR2 YYEEEE, per germline. The CDR3 runs to 14 residues. V lost 4 bases, J lost 4 bases, and 11 bases lay in between. The CDR3 loop reads CASSDRVLTGELFF. The CDR3 DNA sequence: TGTGCCAGCAGCGACCGGGTCCTCACCGGGGAGCTGTTTTTT.

This clonotype was counted at least ten times. J is TRBJ1-5 and V is TRBV5-1; tentatively, D is TRBD1 (5 bases). Trimming shortened V by 2 bases and J by 6 bases, and 12 bases separated the two germline ends. The CDR3 is 14 amino acids. The germline V gene encodes CDR1 SGHRS and CDR2 YFSETQ. CDR3 region: CASSLGTISQPQHF. CDR3 DNA: TGCGCCAGCAGCTTAGGGACCATCAGTCAGCCCCAGCATTTT.

The sample holds many counts of this clonotype. The V and J genes are TRBV4-3 and TRBJ2-7, with D tentatively TRBD2 (6 bases). Between the trimmed V and J ends, which lost 0 bases and 3 bases, there was a span of 24 bases. CDR1 and CDR2 (germline): LGHNA, YSLEER. The CDR3 has 19 amino acids. In DNA, the CDR3 is TGCGCCAGCAGCCAAGATCTCCCTCGCCGGGGGATTACACTCTACGAGCAGTACTTC. It codes for CASSQDLPRRGITLYEQYF.

This clonotype occurred many times. The genes are TRBV9 and TRBJ2-1; unclear D gene. V shed 4 bases and J shed 6 bases, with 17 bases lying between them. The germline gives CDR1 SGDLS, CDR2 YYNGEE. The CDR3 consists of 15 residues. This CDR3 is CASSNGPLPPNEQFF. The CDR3 nucleotides are TGTGCCAGCAGCAATGGGCCTCTCCCACCCAATGAGCAGTTCTTC. Supplemented by reference TRBV9 and TRBJ2-1, the full variable domain reads DSGVTQTPKHLITATGQRVTLRCSPRSGDLSVYWYQQSLDQGLQFLIQYYNGEERAKGNILERFSAQQFPDLHSELNLSSLELGDSALYFCASSNGPLPPNEQFFGPGTRLTVL.

This clonotype occurred many times. This chain joins TRBV5-6 and TRBJ2-7; D not resolved. Trimming stripped 4 bases from V and 3 bases from J, with 11 bases between. Germline CDR1 and CDR2: SGHDT and YYEEEE. There are 13 residues in the CDR3. The CDR3 DNA is TGTGCCAGCAGCCGCCCGACAAACTACGAGCAGTACTTC. This codes for CASSRPTNYEQYF.

This clonotype was detected many times. This chain connects TRBV29-1 to TRBJ2-7; 8 bases are shared with TRBD1. The ends lost 0 bases at V and 4 bases at J; junction bases unmatched: 14. Germline-derived CDR1 and CDR2 are SQVTM and ANQGSEA. The CDR3 loop spans 17 amino acids. The CDR3 region is CSVEDSQGASSPYEQYF. The CDR3 DNA reads TGCAGCGTTGAAGATTCGCAGGGGGCTAGTTCTCCATACGAGCAGTACTTC.

V gene TRBV7-2 combines with J gene TRBJ2-2, with TRBD2 matching 7 bases. The CDR3 sequence is 16 residues long. J lost 1 base, V lost 6 bases, and 8 bases had no gene match. CDR1 is SGHTA, CDR2 FQGNSA, per germline. CDR3 nucleotide sequence: TGTGCCAGCAGATTTGGGGGGGGGGTGAACACCGGGGAGCTGTTTTTT. It is translated as CASRFGGGVNTGELFF.

This chain connects TRBV18 to TRBJ2-1; 15 nucleotides agree with TRBD2. The V segment lost 4 bases and the J segment 0 bases; nucleotides outside the gene matches: 10. CDR1 KGHSH and CDR2 LQKENI come from the germline V gene. The CDR3 extends over 20 amino acids. CDR3 loop: CASSRPGLAGGWSSYNEQFF. The CDR3, as DNA: TGTGCCAGCTCACGACCGGGACTAGCGGGGGGCTGGAGCTCCTACAATGAGCAGTTCTTC.

This clonotype came up many times. The chain joins TRBV25-1 to TRBJ2-1, with D hard to call. Germline values: CDR1 MGHDK, CDR2 SYGVNS. Trimming removed 5 bases from V and 3 bases from J, with 11 bases in between. The CDR3 contains 14 residues. In DNA, the CDR3 is TGTGCCAGCAGTCTCCGGACCTACTACAATGAGCAGTTCTTC. Its protein product is CASSLRTYYNEQFF.

This clonotype has ten or more counts. The CDR3 region is CASSPVRGPSTDTQYF. CDR3 DNA sequence: TGTGCCAGCTCACCGGTCAGGGGTCCCTCCACAGATACGCAGTATTTT. V usage is TRBV18 and J usage is TRBJ2-3; D perhaps matches TRBD1 (6 bases). CDR1 and CDR2 (germline): KGHSH, LQKENI. Trimming took off 3 bases at V and 2 bases at J, with 15 bases between the two ends. This CDR3 has 16 amino acids.

There are many counts of this clonotype. V gene TRBV12-3 or TRBV12-4 combines with J gene TRBJ1-1, with TRBD1 as a possible D gene (6 bases). The CDR3 extends over 14 amino acids. Trimming took 8 bases from V and 1 from J, leaving 14 bases between them. CDR3 sequence reads: CASLNRVANTEAFF. CDR3 coding DNA: TGTGCCAGCCTGAACAGGGTCGCGAACACTGAAGCTTTCTTT.

This clonotype was observed at least ten times. This chain uses TRBV24-1 with TRBJ2-2; 7 nucleotides align to TRBD2. Per germline, CDR1 KGHDR and CDR2 SFDVKD. CDR3 size: 14 residues. V shed 9 bases and J 3 bases; nucleotides not matched to a gene: 6. The CDR3 bases are TGTGCCACCCAGAGGGAGGGGTACACCGGGGAGCTGTTTTTT. As protein: CATQREGYTGELFF.

This clonotype was seen many times. This chain links TRBV5-1 with TRBJ2-2; D is perhaps TRBD1 or TRBD2 (5 bases each). Germline CDR1 SGHRS, CDR2 YFSETQ. V lost 6 bases to trimming and J lost 1 base, with 10 bases between them. This CDR3 comprises 14 residues. The CDR3 loop reads CASNGAGNTGELFF. Written as DNA, the CDR3 is TGCGCCAGCAACGGGGCAGGGAACACCGGGGAGCTGTTTTTT.

This clonotype was seen at least ten times. V is TRBV6-5 and J is TRBJ2-3; possible D gene TRBD1, 5 bases. The ends were cut back, 5 bases at V and 2 bases at J, with 17 bases in the middle. Germline V gene lookup returns CDR1 MNHEY and CDR2 SVGAGI. The CDR3 sequence is 16 residues long. The CDR3 here is CASSSDPDSFTDTQYF. CDR3 DNA sequence: TGTGCCAGCAGTAGCGACCCCGACAGCTTCACAGATACGCAGTATTTT.